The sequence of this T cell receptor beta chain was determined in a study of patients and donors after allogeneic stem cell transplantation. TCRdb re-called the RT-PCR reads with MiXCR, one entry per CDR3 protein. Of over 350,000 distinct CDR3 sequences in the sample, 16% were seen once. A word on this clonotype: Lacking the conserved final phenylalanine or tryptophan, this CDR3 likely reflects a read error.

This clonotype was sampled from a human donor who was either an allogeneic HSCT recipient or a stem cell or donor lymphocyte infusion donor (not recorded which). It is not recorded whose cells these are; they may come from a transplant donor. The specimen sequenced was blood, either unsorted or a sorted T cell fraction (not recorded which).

This CDR3 reads CASSLRAGGRTYNEQFL. The CDR3 DNA sequence: TGTGCCAGCAGCTTGAGGGCAGGGGGGAGGACCTACAATGAGCAGTTCTTG. J is TRBJ2-1 and V is TRBV5-6; tentatively, D is TRBD1 (7 bases). Trimming stripped 1 base from V and 2 bases from J, with 16 bases between. Germline V gene lookup returns CDR1 SGHDT and CDR2 YYEEEE. This CDR3 contains 17 residues.